This T cell receptor (beta chain) was sequenced for a study of T cells after yellow fever vaccination. Regarding the study as a whole: A limited proportion of clonotypes was detected within both the CD4 and CD8 compartments.

Trimming took 3 bases from V and 8 from J; bases not matched to a gene: 14. This CDR3 has 17 amino acids. In germline, CDR1 is MGHRA, CDR2 YSYEKL. Via MiXCR, TCRdb re-called the 5' RACE reads, giving one row per CDR3 protein. This sample has a few hundred thousand distinct CDR3 sequences, with roughly 4% found just once. This clonotype has ten or more counts. The antigen is undetermined. The TCR sequence derives from a man aged 18 to 30 who received the YFV17D yellow fever vaccine. The rearrangement links TRBV4-1 to TRBJ1-4; TRBD1 matches 8 bases. This specimen was PBMCs, taken 5 days after the yellow fever booster vaccination. The CDR3 sequence: CASSHPPAGQEGEKLFF. The CDR3 nucleotides read TGCGCCAGCAGCCATCCCCCAGCGGGACAGGAGGGGGAAAAACTGTTTTTT.